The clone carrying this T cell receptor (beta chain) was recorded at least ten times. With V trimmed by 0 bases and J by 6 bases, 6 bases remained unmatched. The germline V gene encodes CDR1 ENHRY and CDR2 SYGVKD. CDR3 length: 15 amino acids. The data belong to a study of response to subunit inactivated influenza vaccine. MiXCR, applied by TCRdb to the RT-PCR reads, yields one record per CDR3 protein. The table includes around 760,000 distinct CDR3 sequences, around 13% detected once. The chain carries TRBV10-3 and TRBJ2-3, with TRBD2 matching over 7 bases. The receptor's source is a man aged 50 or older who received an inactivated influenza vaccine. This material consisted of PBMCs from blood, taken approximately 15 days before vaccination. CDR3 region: CAISESGGSGDTQYF. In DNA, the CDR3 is TGTGCCATCAGTGAGTCTGGCGGGAGTGGGGATACGCAGTATTTT.